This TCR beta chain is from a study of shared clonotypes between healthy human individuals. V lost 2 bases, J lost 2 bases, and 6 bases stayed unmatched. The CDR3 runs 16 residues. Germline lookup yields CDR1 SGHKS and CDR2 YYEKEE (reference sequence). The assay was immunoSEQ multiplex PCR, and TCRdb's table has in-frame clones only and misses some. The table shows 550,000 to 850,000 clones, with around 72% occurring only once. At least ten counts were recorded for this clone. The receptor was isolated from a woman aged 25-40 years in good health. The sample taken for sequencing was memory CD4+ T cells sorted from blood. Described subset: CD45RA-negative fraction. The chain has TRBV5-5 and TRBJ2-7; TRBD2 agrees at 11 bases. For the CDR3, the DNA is TGTGCCAGCAGCTTAAGACTAGCGGGACTCACCTACGAGCAGTACTTC. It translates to CASSLRLAGLTYEQYF.